These 19 T cell receptor beta chains share one sample of origin, sequenced in a study of shared clonotypes between healthy human individuals. Only CD45RO-negative cells positively selected for CCR7 counted as naive CD8 cells, so terminally differentiated effector memory CD45RA+ cells were excluded. The data were produced by immunoSEQ multiplex PCR, yet TCRdb's version contains in-frame clones alone and is incomplete. The profile shows some 2.1 million clones, around 95% of them singletons. Source material: naive CD8+ T cells from PBMCs. Every receptor here comes from a man aged 18 to 29 in good health. Some clones in this sample may be carry-over from other donors' samples.

For this clone: In the same sample, other DNA sequences code for this CDR3. This sequence joins TRBV27 and TRBJ2-7; TRBD2 is a possible D gene (6 bases). Trimming took off 0 bases at V and 1 base at J, with 13 bases between the two ends. Germline V gene data show CDR1 as MNHEY and CDR2 as SMNVEV (reference sequence). The CDR3 spans 16 residues. In DNA, the CDR3 is TGTGCCAGCAGTTTATCGATCGGGACTGTATCCTACGAGCAGTACTTC. It specifies CASSLSIGTVSYEQYF.

The chain carries TRBV28 and TRBJ2-7, with 12 bases aligning to TRBD2. V lost 4 bases to trimming and J lost 4 bases; unmatched junction nucleotides: 8. The CDR3 loop spans 16 amino acids. Germline V gene data show CDR1 as MDHEN and CDR2 as SYDVKM. CDR3 in DNA: TGTGCCAGCAGTTCGACACGACTAGCGGGAGAGTACGAGCAGTACTTC. Residues: CASSSTRLAGEYEQYF.

The chain uses TRBV5-4 and TRBJ1-2; a possible D gene is TRBD1 (6 bases). The V gene lost 0 bases and the J gene lost 8 bases, with 11 bases spanning the gap. CDR1 SGHNT and CDR2 YYREEE come from the germline V gene (reference sequence). The CDR3 has 13 amino acids. CDR3 sequence reads: CASSLEGGEGYTF. The CDR3 nucleotides are TGTGCCAGCAGCTTGGAGGGGGGTGAGGGCTACACCTTC.

A single count supports this clone. The CDR3 is CASSIGAGAEQYF. The CDR3, as DNA: TGTGCCAGTAGTATAGGGGCGGGGGCCGAGCAGTACTTC. The chain couples TRBV19 to TRBJ2-7; D might be TRBD2 (7 bases). The CDR3 covers 13 residues. Trimming shortened V by 1 base and J by 6 bases, and 10 bases separated the two germline ends. From germline, CDR1 is LNHDA and CDR2 SQIVND (reference sequence).

Remarks on this clone: This specimen includes other DNA sequences encoding the same CDR3. This chain connects TRBV9 to TRBJ2-7; D unresolved. V shed 0 bases and J shed 3 bases, with 7 bases lying between them. This CDR3 region has 13 residues. Germline V gives CDR1 SGDLS, CDR2 YYNGEE. CDR3 amino acids: CASSVAGNYEQYF. CDR3 bases: TGTGCCAGCAGCGTAGCCGGAAACTACGAGCAGTACTTC.

The chain links TRBV28 to TRBJ1-3, with D tentatively TRBD1 (6 bases). Trimming cost V 5 bases and J 0 bases, with 14 bases left between them. Per the germline V gene, CDR1 is MDHEN and CDR2 is SYDVKM. The CDR3 has 16 residues. The CDR3 region is CASSITGSFSGNTIYF. In nucleotides, the CDR3 is TGTGCCAGCAGTATTACAGGGTCTTTCTCTGGAAACACCATATATTTT.

J is TRBJ2-1 and V is TRBV2; D is possibly TRBD2 (5 bases). This CDR3 comprises 16 residues. The germline CDR1 and CDR2 sequences are SNHLY and FYNNEI. The V and J ends lost 7 bases and 4 bases respectively, with 20 bases between them. CDR3 sequence: CASNKRTLAAYNEQFF. The CDR3 DNA sequence: TGTGCCAGCAACAAAAGAACCCTAGCCGCATACAATGAGCAGTTCTTC.

V usage is TRBV18 and J usage is TRBJ2-1; D unresolved. Trimming pared 2 bases from V and 7 bases from J, leaving 15 bases between. The CDR3 is made up of 15 amino acids. Germline CDR1 is KGHSH and CDR2 is LQKENI. DNA for the CDR3: TGTGCCAGCTCACCATTGAACTCTGGGTGGAATGAGCAGTTCTTC. Encoded protein: CASSPLNSGWNEQFF.

The chain couples TRBV6-1 to TRBJ2-3; 7 nucleotides match TRBD1. Losses at the gene ends were 6 bases for V and 3 bases for J; bases not matched to a gene: 3. The CDR3 has 13 residues. CDR1 is MNHNS, CDR2 SASEGT, per germline. The CDR3 DNA reads TGTGCCAGCAGAGCGGACAGGACAGATACGCAGTATTTT. Protein: CASRADRTDTQYF.

V and J are TRBV25-1 and TRBJ2-5, with 10 bases aligning to TRBD1. Unmatched junction bases numbered 6, after V lost 6 bases and J lost 5 bases. This CDR3 has 14 amino acids. Germline V gene sequence: CDR1 MGHDK, CDR2 SYGVNS. The CDR3 sequence is CASSPDRGLETQYF. CDR3 DNA sequence: TGTGCCAGCAGCCCAGACAGGGGGCTGGAGACCCAGTACTTC.

The chain has TRBV4-1 and TRBJ2-1; D might be TRBD1 or TRBD2, each matching 5 bases. The CDR3 is made up of 17 amino acids. Germline loops: CDR1 MGHRA, CDR2 YSYEKL. Trimming pared 0 bases from V and 9 bases from J, leaving 21 bases between. Here the CDR3 reads CASSQEELGPFSGEQFF. The CDR3 DNA is TGCGCCAGCAGCCAAGAAGAATTGGGACCCTTTTCGGGTGAGCAGTTCTTC.

The chain carries TRBV13 and TRBJ2-5; D is possibly TRBD2 (6 bases). Trimming left V 1 base short and J 2 bases short, with 8 bases between. Germline values: CDR1 PRHDT, CDR2 FYEKMQ (reference sequence). The CDR3 is 14 residues long. DNA for the CDR3: TGTGCCAGCAGCTTAGCGGGAGTTCAAGAGACCCAGTACTTC. It specifies CASSLAGVQETQYF. Drawing the rest from reference TRBV13 and TRBJ2-5, the complete variable domain is AAGVIQSPRHLIKEKRETATLKCYPIPRHDTVYWYQQGPGQDPQFLISFYEKMQSDKGSIPDRFSAQQFSDYHSELNMSSLELGDSALYFCASSLAGVQETQYFGPGTRLLVL.

The chain combines TRBV27 with TRBJ2-7; TRBD1 matches at 7 bases. This CDR3 is 15 amino acids long. CDR1 MNHEY and CDR2 SMNVEV come from the germline V gene (reference sequence). V lost 2 bases to trimming and J lost 4 bases; unmatched junction nucleotides: 8. The CDR3 DNA reads as TGTGCCAGCAGTTTAAGGGGGACAGCCGGATACGAGCAGTACTTC. This codes for CASSLRGTAGYEQYF.

The chain joins TRBV9 to TRBJ1-2; no firm D call. V was cut by 0 bases and J by 8 bases, with 11 bases left in between. The V gene's germline CDR1 is SGDLS and CDR2 YYNGEE. The CDR3 is made up of 13 amino acids. CDR3 DNA: TGTGCCAGCAGCGTAGTTCCGACGGGAGGCTACACCTTC. This sequence encodes CASSVVPTGGYTF.

The genes are TRBV12-5 and TRBJ1-1; TRBD1 aligns across 7 bases. This CDR3 comprises 18 residues. CDR1 and CDR2 from the germline V gene are LGHNT and FRNRAP. Germline trimming cut 1 base from V and 3 bases from J; bases unmatched to any gene: 14. In nucleotides, the CDR3 is TGTGCTAGTGGTTTGGCCTTTCCGACAGGGAGCTTGGACACTGAAGCTTTCTTT. Translation: CASGLAFPTGSLDTEAFF.

The chain is built from TRBV30 and TRBJ2-1; 11 nucleotides align to TRBD2. Germline CDR1 reads GTSNPN; CDR2 reads SVGIG (reference sequence). Losses at the gene ends were 8 bases for V and 3 bases for J; bases not matched to a gene: 3. The CDR3 has 13 amino acids. DNA of the CDR3: TGTGCCAGGACTAGCGGGTACTACAATGAGCAGTTCTTC. Translated: CARTSGYYNEQFF.

In the case of this clone: It is unclear where the CDR3 begins or ends on the DNA, so no DNA is shown, and the CDR3 is as TCRdb lists it. J is TRBJ1-1 and V is TRBV14. Germline-derived CDR1 and CDR2 are SGHDN and FVKESK. The CDR3 comprises 18 residues, both ends counted. CDR3 protein: CASSLRAGTRNPNTEAFF.

This chain links TRBV6-1 with TRBJ2-3; D uncertain. V gave up 4 bases and J gave up 4 bases, with 15 bases separating them. The CDR3 length is 15 residues. The germline V gene encodes CDR1 MNHNS and CDR2 SASEGT. The CDR3 reads CASSVRLPTADTQYF. CDR3 in DNA: TGTGCCAGCAGTGTTAGGCTGCCAACGGCAGATACGCAGTATTTT.

The chain employs TRBV9 and TRBJ2-2; no firm D call. V was cut by 4 bases and J by 4 bases, with 11 bases left in between. CDR3 length equals 14 residues. Germline V gene sequence: CDR1 SGDLS, CDR2 YYNGEE. The CDR3 loop is CASSTSGVTGELFF. The CDR3 DNA reads as TGTGCCAGCAGCACCAGTGGGGTCACCGGGGAGCTGTTTTTT.